This T cell receptor (beta chain) was obtained from a study of cytomegalovirus exposure and HLA in healthy donors. Notes on the study in general: Reportedly, TCR beta sequences accurately predicted HLA-A and HLA-B alleles in most subjects. Altogether, some 170 TCR beta chains were recorded as cytomegalovirus-associated. For most TCR beta V segments, an earlier analysis put the productive rate at about 90% or about 30% of the time.

60 Vbeta and 13 Jbeta primers were used in PCR. Using immunoSEQ multiplex PCR, the repertoire was profiled, and TCRdb retains in-frame clones only, with some absent. The sample includes around 40,000 clones. Germline-derived CDR1 and CDR2 are LNHNV and YYDKDF (reference sequence). Trimming at V came to 0 bases and at J to 3 bases, leaving 8 bases not matched to a gene. The CDR3 is made up of 17 amino acids. As for this clone: Its antigen is not known.

The chain carries TRBV15 and TRBJ2-7; 10 positions match TRBD1. This TCR was recovered from a man aged 35 to 55 in good health and CMV-seropositive. The sequenced sample was PBMCs. The DNA of the CDR3 is TGTGCCACCAGCAGAGATCAGTACGGGACAGGGGACTACGAGCAGTACTTC. Protein product: CATSRDQYGTGDYEQYF.